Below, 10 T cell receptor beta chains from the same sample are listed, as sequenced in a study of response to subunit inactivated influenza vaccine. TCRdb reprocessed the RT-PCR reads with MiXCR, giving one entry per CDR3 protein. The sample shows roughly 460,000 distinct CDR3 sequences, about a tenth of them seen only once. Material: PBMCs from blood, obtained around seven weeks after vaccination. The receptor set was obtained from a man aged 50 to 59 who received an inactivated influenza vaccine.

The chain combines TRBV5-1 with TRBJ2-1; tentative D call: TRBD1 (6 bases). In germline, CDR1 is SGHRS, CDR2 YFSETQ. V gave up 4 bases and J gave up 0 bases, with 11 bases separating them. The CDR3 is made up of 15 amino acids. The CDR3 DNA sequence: TGCGCCAGCAGCGCCACAGGGTTCTCCTACAATGAGCAGTTCTTC. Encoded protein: CASSATGFSYNEQFF.

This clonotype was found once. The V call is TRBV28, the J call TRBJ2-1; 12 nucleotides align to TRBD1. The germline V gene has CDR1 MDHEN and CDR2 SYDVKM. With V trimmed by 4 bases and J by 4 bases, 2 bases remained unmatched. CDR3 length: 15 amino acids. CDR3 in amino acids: CASSWGQGAYNEQFF. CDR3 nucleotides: TGTGCCAGCAGTTGGGGACAGGGGGCTTACAATGAGCAGTTCTTC. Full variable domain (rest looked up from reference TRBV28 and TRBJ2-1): DVKVTQSSRYLVKRTGEKVFLECVQDMDHENMFWYRQDPGLGLRLIYFSYDVKMKEKGDIPEGYSVSREKKERFSLILESASTNQTSMYLCASSWGQGAYNEQFFGPGTRLTVL.

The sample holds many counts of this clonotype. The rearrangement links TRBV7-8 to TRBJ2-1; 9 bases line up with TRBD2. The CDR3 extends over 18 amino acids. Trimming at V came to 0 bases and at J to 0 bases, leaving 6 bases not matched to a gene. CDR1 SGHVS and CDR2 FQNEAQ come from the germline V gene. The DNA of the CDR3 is TGTGCCAGCAGCTTAGCAAGCCTAGCGGGGAGCTCCTACAATGAGCAGTTCTTC. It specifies CASSLASLAGSSYNEQFF.

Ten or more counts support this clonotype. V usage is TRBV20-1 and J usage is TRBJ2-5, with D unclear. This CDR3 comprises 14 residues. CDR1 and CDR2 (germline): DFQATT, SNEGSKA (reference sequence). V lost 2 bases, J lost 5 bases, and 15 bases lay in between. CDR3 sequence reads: CSARSMKGRETQYF. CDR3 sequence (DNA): TGCAGTGCTAGATCTATGAAAGGGCGGGAGACCCAGTACTTC.

Here the CDR3 reads CASSVDRTQYF. The CDR3 DNA follows: TGTGCCAGCAGCGTGGACAGGACGCAGTATTTT. The J gene is TRBJ2-3, the V gene TRBV6-2 or TRBV6-3, with TRBD1 identical over 7 bases. V was pared by 6 bases and J by 9 bases, with 3 bases of the junction left unmatched. This CDR3 is 11 amino acids long. Germline CDR1 MNHEY, CDR2 SVGEGT.

The CDR3 region has the DNA TGTGCCAGCAGTTCGGACAGGGTTGGGGAGCTGTTTTTT. Translation gives CASSSDRVGELFF. V is TRBV7-7 and J is TRBJ2-2, with 8 positions matching TRBD1. Losses at the gene ends were 6 bases for V and 8 bases for J; bases not matched to a gene: 5. Germline V lookup: CDR1 SSHAT, CDR2 FNYEAQ (reference sequence). CDR3 length: 13 residues. The full variable domain, in which reference TRBV7-7 and TRBJ2-2 provide the parts outside the CDR3, is GAGVSQSPRYKVTKRGQDVTLRCDPISSHATLYWYQQALGQGPEFLTYFNYEAQPDKSGLPSDRFSAERPEGSISTLTIQRTEQRDSAMYRCASSSDRVGELFFGEGSRLTVL.

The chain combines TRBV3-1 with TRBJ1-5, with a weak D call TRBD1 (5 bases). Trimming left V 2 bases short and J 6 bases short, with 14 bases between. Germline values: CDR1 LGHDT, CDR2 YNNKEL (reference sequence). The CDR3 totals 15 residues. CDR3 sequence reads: CASSQTSGGGQPQHF. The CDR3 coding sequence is TGTGCCAGCAGCCAAACGTCTGGGGGGGGTCAGCCCCAGCATTTT.

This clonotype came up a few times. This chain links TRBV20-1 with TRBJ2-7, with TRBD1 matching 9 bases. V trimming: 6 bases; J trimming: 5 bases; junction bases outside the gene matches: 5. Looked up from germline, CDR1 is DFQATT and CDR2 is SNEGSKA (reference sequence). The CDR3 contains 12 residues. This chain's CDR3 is CSARTGADEQYF. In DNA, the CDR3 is TGCAGTGCCCGGACAGGGGCCGACGAGCAGTACTTC.

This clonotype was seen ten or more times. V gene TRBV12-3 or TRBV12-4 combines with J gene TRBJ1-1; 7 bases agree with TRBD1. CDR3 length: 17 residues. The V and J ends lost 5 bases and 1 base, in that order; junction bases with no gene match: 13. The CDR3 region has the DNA TGTGCCAGCAGTACTCCGCAGGGGGGACCTCCGAACACTGAAGCTTTCTTT. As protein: CASSTPQGGPPNTEAFF.

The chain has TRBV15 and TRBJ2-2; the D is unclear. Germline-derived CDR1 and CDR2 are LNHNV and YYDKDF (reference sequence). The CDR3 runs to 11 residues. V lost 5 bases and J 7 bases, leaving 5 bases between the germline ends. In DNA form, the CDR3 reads TGTGCCACCAGCGGGCACGGGGAGCTGTTTTTT. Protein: CATSGHGELFF.